Sequencing of this T cell receptor (beta chain) was carried out in a study of T cell responses to AZD1222 COVID-19 vaccine. Germline V lookup: CDR1 MNHEY, CDR2 SMNVEV (reference sequence). Trimming removed 6 bases from V and 2 bases from J, with 16 bases in between. This CDR3 spans 15 amino acids. Data came from immunoSEQ multiplex PCR; TCRdb stores just in-frame clones and leaves some out. This sample carries 90,000 to 120,000 clones, approximately 89% of them seen once, and the ten largest clones take 20% to 25%. The specimen comprised peripheral blood, sampled on day 0 of AZD1222 vaccination. This chain uses TRBV27 with TRBJ2-5; possibly TRBD1 or TRBD2 for D (5 bases each). This TCR was recovered from an adult in good health. CDR3 in amino acids: CASSSWAGSQETQYF. In DNA form, the CDR3 reads TGTGCCAGCAGCTCGTGGGCAGGGAGTCAAGAGACCCAGTACTTC.